The clone carrying this T cell receptor (beta chain) was seen a handful of times. As yet, its antigen is unknown. The data are from a study of T cell repertoires in cytomegalovirus infection. Study context: Recently described HLA-C-restricted plus well-studied HLA-B-restricted CMV epitopes were used.

Study observations and caveats: Clonotype analysis showed dominance of the ex vivo response by HLA-C-restricted CMV-specific TCR beta clonotypes.

TCRdb reanalysed the reads using MiXCR and keeps one entry per CDR3 protein. The data show hundreds of thousands of distinct CDR3 sequences, around 31% seen once. V was shortened by 7 bases and J by 3 bases, with 4 bases between the two germline ends. This CDR3 contains 11 residues. The sequencing here drew on cultured PBMCs, taken from culture after CMV antigen stimulation. J is TRBJ2-1 and V is TRBV12-3 or TRBV12-4; D ambiguous. The TCR was taken from a human donor in good health (CMV status not recorded). Some clones in this sample may be carry-over from other donors' samples. DNA of the CDR3: TGTGCCAGCAAGGTCTACAATGAGCAGTTCTTC. It yields the protein CASKVYNEQFF.